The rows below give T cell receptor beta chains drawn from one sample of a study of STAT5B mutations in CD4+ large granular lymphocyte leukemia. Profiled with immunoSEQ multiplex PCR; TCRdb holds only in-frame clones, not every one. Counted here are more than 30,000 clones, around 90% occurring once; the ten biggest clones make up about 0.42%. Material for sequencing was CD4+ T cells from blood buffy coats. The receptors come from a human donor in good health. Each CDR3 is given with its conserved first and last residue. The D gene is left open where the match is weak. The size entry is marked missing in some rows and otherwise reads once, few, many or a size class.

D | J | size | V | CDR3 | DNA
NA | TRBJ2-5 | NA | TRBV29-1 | CSVEIETQYF | TGCAGCGTTGAGATAGAGACCCAGTACTTC
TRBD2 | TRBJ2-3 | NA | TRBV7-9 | CASTQGLMTDTQYF | TGTGCCAGCACCCAGGGACTAATGACAGATACGCAGTATTTT
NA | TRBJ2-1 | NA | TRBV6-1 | CASSEAGVPSSYNEQFF | TGTGCCAGCAGTGAAGCGGGTGTACCTAGCTCTTACAATGAGCAGTTCTTC
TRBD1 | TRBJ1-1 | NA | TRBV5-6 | CASSRAWGQGDTEAFF | TGTGCCAGCAGCCGAGCCTGGGGACAGGGGGACACTGAAGCTTTCTTT
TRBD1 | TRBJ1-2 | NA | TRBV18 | CASSPPGTGVYGYTF | TGTGCCAGCTCACCACCTGGCACAGGGGTGTATGGCTACACCTTC
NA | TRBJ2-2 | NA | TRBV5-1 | CASSLDTGELFF | TGCGCCAGCAGCTTGGATACCGGGGAGCTGTTTTTT
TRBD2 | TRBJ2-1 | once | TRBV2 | CASHDLSGTTYNEQFF | TGTGCCAGCCACGACTTGTCCGGGACTACCTACAATGAGCAGTTCTTC
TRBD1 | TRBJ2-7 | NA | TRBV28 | CAVRGQNQYEQYF | TGTGCCGTCCGGGGACAGAACCAATACGAGCAGTACTTC
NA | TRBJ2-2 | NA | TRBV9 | CASSEDRFKGGPHGVGELFF | TGTGCCAGCAGTGAGGACCGGTTCAAAGGGGGGCCCCATGGAGTCGGGGAGCTGTTTTTT
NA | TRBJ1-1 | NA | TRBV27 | CASSWRQTNTEAFF | TGTGCCAGCAGTTGGCGGCAGACGAACACTGAAGCTTTCTTT
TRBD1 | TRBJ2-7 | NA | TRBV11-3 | CASSPYGQGYEQYF | TGTGCCAGCAGCCCGTACGGACAGGGCTACGAGCAGTACTTC
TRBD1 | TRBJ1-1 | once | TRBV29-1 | CSVEVGTGNTEAFF | TGCAGCGTTGAAGTGGGGACAGGGAACACTGAAGCTTTCTTT
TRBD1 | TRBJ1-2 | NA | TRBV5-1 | CASSLAQGAPLDYGYTF | TGCGCCAGCAGCTTGGCCCAGGGGGCCCCCCTGGACTATGGCTACACCTTC
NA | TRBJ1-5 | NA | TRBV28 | CASRAHREGNQPQHF | TGTGCCAGCAGGGCCCATAGGGAAGGCAATCAGCCCCAGCATTTT
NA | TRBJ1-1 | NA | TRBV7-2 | CASSRDGNTEAFF | TGTGCCAGCAGCCGGGACGGTAACACTGAAGCTTTCTTT
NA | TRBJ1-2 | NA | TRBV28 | CASSHLKGGLDYTF | TGTGCCAGCAGTCACCTAAAGGGGGGTTTGGACTACACCTTC
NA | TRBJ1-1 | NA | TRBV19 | CASLLTDGRNTEAFF | TGTGCCAGCCTACTCACGGACGGCCGGAACACTGAAGCTTTCTTT
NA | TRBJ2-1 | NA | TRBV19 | CASSPSATALTAQFF | TGTGCCAGTAGCCCCAGTGCTACCGCCCTTACGGCGCAGTTCTTC
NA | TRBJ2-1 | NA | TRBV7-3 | CASSSKVGRNNEQFF | TGTGCCAGCAGCTCAAAGGTGGGGAGAAACAATGAGCAGTTCTTC
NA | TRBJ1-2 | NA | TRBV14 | CASSQVGQGIGYTF | TGTGCCAGCAGCCAAGTGGGGCAGGGAATCGGCTACACCTTC
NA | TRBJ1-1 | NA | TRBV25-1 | CASSRTRQMNTEAFF | TGTGCCAGCAGTAGGACAAGACAAATGAACACTGAAGCTTTCTTT
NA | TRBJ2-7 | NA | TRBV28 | CASSLSLTGGGFSYEQYF | TGTGCCAGCAGTTTATCCCTTACAGGGGGGGGGTTCTCCTACGAGCAGTACTTC
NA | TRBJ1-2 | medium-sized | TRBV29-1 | CSGQGKEGYTF | TGCAGCGGGCAGGGTAAGGAGGGCTACACCTTC
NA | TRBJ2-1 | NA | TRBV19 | CASSIDYSSEQFF | TGTGCCAGTAGTATAGACTACTCGAGTGAGCAGTTCTTC
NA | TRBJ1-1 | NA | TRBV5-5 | CASSSYISGYTEAFF | TGTGCCAGCAGCTCATACATATCAGGGTACACTGAAGCTTTCTTT
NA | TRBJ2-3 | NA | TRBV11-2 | CASSQLVRGTDTQYF | TGTGCCAGCAGCCAACTAGTACGCGGCACAGATACGCAGTATTTT
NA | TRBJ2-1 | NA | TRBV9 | CASSPTGRANEQFF | TGTGCCAGCAGCCCGACAGGGAGGGCGAATGAGCAGTTCTTC
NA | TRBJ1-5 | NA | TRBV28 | CASGGEGAYSNQPQHF | TGTGCCAGCGGGGGGGAGGGCGCGTATAGCAATCAGCCCCAGCATTTT
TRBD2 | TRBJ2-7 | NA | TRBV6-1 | CASSVLAGAYEQYF | TGTGCCAGCAGTGTTCTAGCGGGAGCCTACGAGCAGTACTTC
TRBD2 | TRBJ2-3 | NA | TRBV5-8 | CASSPRLAGEADTQYF | TGTGCCAGCAGCCCCCGACTAGCGGGAGAAGCAGATACGCAGTATTTT
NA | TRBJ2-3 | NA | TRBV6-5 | CASSYGGATTDTQYF | TGTGCCAGCAGTTACGGGGGAGCCACCACAGATACGCAGTATTTT
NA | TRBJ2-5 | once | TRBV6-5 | CASSYSLEGARETQYF | TGTGCCAGCAGTTACTCCTTGGAGGGGGCCAGGGAGACCCAGTACTTC
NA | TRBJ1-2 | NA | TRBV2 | CATRRGTPGGYGYTF | TGTGCCACCCGACGGGGGACCCCGGGGGGGTATGGCTACACCTTC
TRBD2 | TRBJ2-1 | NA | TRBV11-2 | CASSPGLAGGPEQFF | TGTGCCAGCAGCCCGGGACTAGCGGGAGGTCCGGAGCAGTTCTTC
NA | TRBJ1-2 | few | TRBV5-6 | CASSLGRGGNYGYTF | TGTGCCAGCAGCTTGGGAAGAGGAGGAAACTATGGCTACACCTTC
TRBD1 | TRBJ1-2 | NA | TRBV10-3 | CAISESRTGHSNYGYTF | TGTGCCATCAGTGAGAGCAGGACAGGGCATAGTAACTATGGCTACACCTTC
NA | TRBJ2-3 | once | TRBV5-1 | CASSFAGPTTDTQYF | TGCGCCAGCAGCTTCGCGGGACCCACTACAGATACGCAGTATTTT
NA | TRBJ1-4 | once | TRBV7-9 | CASSPLGTLGELFF | TGTGCCAGCAGCCCCCTCGGGACTTTGGGGGAACTGTTTTTT
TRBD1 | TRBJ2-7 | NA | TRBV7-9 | CASSRTGVLDTSSYEQYF | TGTGCCAGCAGCCGGACAGGGGTCCTTGATACTAGCTCCTACGAGCAGTACTTC
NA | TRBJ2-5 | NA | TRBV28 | CASSTQTGARRETQYF | TGTGCCAGCAGCACGCAAACGGGAGCACGGCGTGAGACCCAGTACTTC
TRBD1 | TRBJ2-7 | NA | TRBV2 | CASSVGDRAPYEQYF | TGTGCCAGCAGTGTGGGGGACAGGGCCCCCTACGAGCAGTACTTC
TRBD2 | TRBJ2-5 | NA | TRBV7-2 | CASSLDAGRETQYF | TGTGCCAGCAGCTTAGATGCCGGGAGGGAGACCCAGTACTTC
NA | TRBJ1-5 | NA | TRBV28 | CASSYSNQPQHF | TGTGCCAGCAGCTATAGCAATCAGCCCCAGCATTTT
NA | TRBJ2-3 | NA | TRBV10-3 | CAISAGGTDTQYF | TGTGCCATCAGTGCGGGTGGGACAGATACGCAGTATTTT
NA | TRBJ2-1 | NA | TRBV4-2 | CASSQARGSGDNEQFF | TGTGCCAGCAGCCAAGCTAGAGGGAGTGGGGACAATGAGCAGTTCTTC
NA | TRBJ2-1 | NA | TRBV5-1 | CASSLGGLVSYNEQFF | TGCGCCAGCAGCTTAGGGGGTCTGGTATCCTACAATGAGCAGTTCTTC
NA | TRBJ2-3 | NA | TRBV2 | CASKVTHTPTDTQYF | TGTGCCAGCAAGGTGACGCACACCCCCACAGATACGCAGTATTTT
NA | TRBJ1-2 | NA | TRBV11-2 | CASSSNGGYGYTF | TGTGCCAGCAGCTCAAACGGGGGCTATGGCTACACCTTC
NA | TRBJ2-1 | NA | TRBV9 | CASSVDRADNEQFF | TGTGCCAGCAGCGTAGATCGGGCGGACAATGAGCAGTTCTTC